Listed below are T cell receptor beta chains from one sample, sequenced in a study of OX40 agonist ivuxolimab in advanced cancers. Generated by immunoSEQ multiplex PCR, the TCRdb table keeps only in-frame clones and is missing some. Counted here are about 60,000 clones, 83% occurring once; the ten biggest clones make up 3% to 3.5%. The specimen was CD4+ or CD8+ T cells sorted from blood, collected in a trial of the OX40 agonist ivuxolimab. The source is an adult with an advanced solid tumor such as melanoma, head and neck, liver or kidney cancer. The CDR3 runs from the conserved cysteine through the conserved F or W. Each record gives: D gene, J gene, clone size, V gene, CDR3 DNA, CDR3 protein. The D gene is left open where the match is weak. A clone size is listed for some rows: how often the clone was seen (once, few, many), or a class if it is expanded.

-	TRBJ1-2	few	TRBV5-4	TGTGCCAGCACCTCAGGGGTAGAGATAAATGGCTACACCTTC	CASTSGVEINGYTF
-	TRBJ1-5	-	TRBV5-1	TGCGCCAGCAGCTTGGCTCCTGGAGGGGATCAGCCCCAGCATTTT	CASSLAPGGDQPQHF
-	TRBJ2-2	-	TRBV4-1	TGCGCCAGCAGCCAAGATTTTCGCAGGGCTAGCACCGGGGAGCTGTTTTTT	CASSQDFRRASTGELFF
TRBD1	TRBJ1-1	-	TRBV9	TGTGCCAGCAGCGCGGGGACAGGGCGGGCTGAAGCTTTCTTT	CASSAGTGRAEAFF
-	TRBJ2-7	-	TRBV7-9	TGTGCCAGCAGCCAGATGGCGTCTCCGGAGCAGTACTTC	CASSQMASPEQYF
TRBD2	TRBJ2-7	-	TRBV5-1	TGCGCCAGCAGCTTGGCTGTGCTAGCGGGAGCGCAGGGTAGTGAGCAGTACTTC	CASSLAVLAGAQGSEQYF
-	TRBJ1-2	-	TRBV7-8	TGTGCCAGCAGCTTAGAAGCAGGATGGAACTATGGCTACACCTTC	CASSLEAGWNYGYTF
TRBD2	TRBJ2-7	once	TRBV4-1	TGCGCCAGCAGCCCTCGGACTAGCGGGAGCTCCTACGAGCAGTACTTC	CASSPRTSGSSYEQYF
TRBD1	TRBJ1-2	-	TRBV5-6	TGTGCCAGCAGCTTTGATCGGGACAGGGTCTTAGGCTACACCTTC	CASSFDRDRVLGYTF
TRBD2	TRBJ2-5	-	TRBV28	TGTGCCAGCATCTCTAGGGAGGGCCTCCAAGAGACCCAGTACTTC	CASISREGLQETQYF
TRBD2	TRBJ2-3	-	TRBV19	TGTGCCAGTAGTAAACTAGCGCGAGAACATTTTAGCACAGATACGCAGTATTTT	CASSKLAREHFSTDTQYF
TRBD1	TRBJ1-2	-	TRBV6-1	TGTGCCAGCAGTGACGGACAGGGAAGCTATGGCTACACCTTC	CASSDGQGSYGYTF
-	TRBJ1-4	-	TRBV7-9	TGTGCCAGCAGCTATTTCCCCGCAGGGCTGAATGAAAAACTGTTTTTT	CASSYFPAGLNEKLFF
-	TRBJ1-1	-	TRBV5-5	TGTGCCAGCAGCTTATCGGGGCTTCTAGACACTGAAGCTTTCTTT	CASSLSGLLDTEAFF
-	TRBJ2-7	-	TRBV6-1	TGTGCCAGCAGTGAAGCCGGGGACCCCTCCTACGAGCAGTACTTC	CASSEAGDPSYEQYF
-	TRBJ2-3	-	TRBV21-1	TGTGCCAGCAGCAAAGGGTGCGGGAGTGCACCAGATACGCAGTATTTT	CASSKGCGSAPDTQYF
-	TRBJ1-1	-	TRBV21-1	TGTGCCAGCAGCAAAGGGGGACAGGGGAGGACTGAAGCTTTCTTT	CASSKGGQGRTEAFF
TRBD1	TRBJ1-2	-	TRBV30	TGTGCCTGCCCAGGGGGGGGCGGGGGCTACACCTTC	CACPGGGGGYTF
-	TRBJ2-4	-	TRBV7-2	TGTGCCAGCAGCCCTGTGGGGACTCCCGGCCCCAACATTCAGTACTTC	CASSPVGTPGPNIQYF
TRBD1	TRBJ2-2	-	TRBV7-6	TGTGCCAGCAGCCCCCGGGACAGGGATACCGGGGAGCTGTTTTTT	CASSPRDRDTGELFF
-	TRBJ2-3	few	TRBV11-2	TGTGCCAGCAGCTTAGGGGTGTTGGACCACACAGATACGCAGTATTTT	CASSLGVLDHTDTQYF
-	TRBJ2-1	-	TRBV29-1	TGCAGCGTTCCAAAAAGGGGGTCCACCCCGCGAGAGAGTTGGTACAATGAGCAGTTCTTC	CSVPKRGSTPRESWYNEQFF
-	TRBJ2-5	-	TRBV5-1	TGCGCCAGCAGCCCGGGACGGATCCAAGAGACCCAGTACTTC	CASSPGRIQETQYF
-	TRBJ1-4	-	TRBV6-1	TGTGCCAGCAGTGAAGCGTTCGGGGGCCCTAATGAAAAACTGTTTTTT	CASSEAFGGPNEKLFF
-	TRBJ2-1	-	TRBV28	TGTGCCAGCAGCCCCCTACCTCAACGGGGGGAGCAGTTCTTC	CASSPLPQRGEQFF
TRBD1	TRBJ2-2	-	TRBV11-2	TGTGCCAGCACTCTCGGGACAGGGTTTGACGGGGAGCTGTTTTTT	CASTLGTGFDGELFF
TRBD1	TRBJ2-2	-	TRBV2	TGTGCCAGCGATGCCCAGGGGGCGCAGCGGGAGCTGTTTTTT	CASDAQGAQRELFF
TRBD2	TRBJ2-7	-	TRBV7-2	TGTGCCAGCAGCGCCACCCTAGCGGGAGCGTACGAGCAGTACTTC	CASSATLAGAYEQYF
-	TRBJ1-1	-	TRBV6-6	TGTGCCAGCAGGGGAGTACAGCAAGCTTTCTTT	CASRGVQQAFF
-	TRBJ1-4	once	TRBV7-8	TGTGCCAGCAGCTCCGACAGGTATAATGAAAAACTGTTTTTT	CASSSDRYNEKLFF
TRBD1	TRBJ1-2	-	TRBV18	TGTGCCAGCTCATCAGGACAGGGGGACTATGGCTACACCTTC	CASSSGQGDYGYTF
-	TRBJ1-4	-	TRBV19	TGTGCCAGCCACTCCGTTCGGGGAAAACTGTTTTTT	CASHSVRGKLFF
-	TRBJ1-2	-	TRBV30	TGTGCCTGGAGGGGCGCGGGCTACACCTTC	CAWRGAGYTF
TRBD1	TRBJ2-5	few	TRBV9	TGTGCCAGCAGCGTAGGGACAGGGGGTACAGCGTTAGAGACCCAGTACTTC	CASSVGTGGTALETQYF
-	TRBJ1-6	-	TRBV7-2	TGTGCCAGCAGCTTAGGGCCCCAGGGTGCAAATAATTCACCCCTCCACTTT	CASSLGPQGANNSPLHF
-	TRBJ2-7	-	TRBV6-1	TGTGCCAGCAGTGATGGGACGTCCTCCTACGAGCAGTACTTC	CASSDGTSSYEQYF
-	TRBJ2-7	-	TRBV5-1	TGCGCCAGCAGCTTGGCGGGCAGGGGAGTCTACGAGCAGTACTTC	CASSLAGRGVYEQYF
-	TRBJ2-1	-	TRBV18	TGTGCCAGCTCACCGACAAGCTCCTACAATGAGCAGTTCTTC	CASSPTSSYNEQFF
-	TRBJ1-2	-	TRBV5-6	TGTGCCAGCAGCTTAGGTGGCAGAAACTATGGCTACACCTTC	CASSLGGRNYGYTF
-	TRBJ2-7	-	TRBV28	TGTGCCAGCAGGCACCCGACGGGCCACTCCTACGAGCAGTACTTC	CASRHPTGHSYEQYF
TRBD1	TRBJ2-1	once	TRBV19	TGTGCCAGTAGTATCCTACAGGGGGCGTCCTACAATGAGCAGTTCTTC	CASSILQGASYNEQFF
-	TRBJ2-5	once	TRBV6-5	TGTGCCAGCGGGAGAGTGTTGGGCCGGGAGACCCAGTACTTC	CASGRVLGRETQYF
-	TRBJ2-1	-	TRBV7-2	TGTGCCAGCAGCTTAGGGCCTAATTCCTACAATGAGCAGTTCTTC	CASSLGPNSYNEQFF
-	TRBJ2-2	-	TRBV11-1	TGTGCCAGCAGCTTAGGGGGCCCCGGGGAGCTGTTTTTT	CASSLGGPGELFF
-	TRBJ2-7	-	TRBV2	TGTGCCAGCAGTACTCCCCTGACAGGTCTTTACGAGCAGTACTTC	CASSTPLTGLYEQYF